These 7 T cell receptor beta chains were sequenced from one sample in a study of Graves' ophthalmopathy and Graves' hyperthyroidism. RNA transcripts provided the template for amplifying TCR beta CDR3 regions. Second-round multiplex PCR came after first-round RT-PCR with HTBI primers. From the multiplex PCR reads, TCRdb called clonotypes with MiXCR, one entry per CDR3 protein. The sample shows around 1,200,000 distinct CDR3 sequences, less than 45% of them seen only once. The specimen was peripheral blood or thyroid tissue (not recorded which). The receptors come from an adult man with Graves' hyperthyroidism.

This clonotype was detected ten times or more. The chain carries TRBV7-9 and TRBJ1-2; D call uncertain. CDR3 length equals 13 residues. The germline V gene encodes CDR1 SEHNR and CDR2 FQNEAQ (reference sequence). Between the trimmed V and J ends, which lost 5 bases and 2 bases, there was a span of 9 bases. The chain's CDR3 is CASSETLNYGYTF. In DNA, the CDR3 is TGTGCCAGCAGCGAGACCCTGAACTATGGCTACACCTTC.

The chain couples TRBV13 to TRBJ1-3; no firm D call. Trimming cost V 6 bases and J 4 bases, with 13 bases left between them. The CDR3 has 14 amino acids. The germline V gene has CDR1 PRHDT and CDR2 FYEKMQ (reference sequence). Written as DNA, the CDR3 is TGTGCCAGCAGGACGTCAGGAGGGGGAAACACCATATATTTT. Translation gives CASRTSGGGNTIYF.

The chain is built from TRBV14 and TRBJ2-7; 7 bases map to TRBD2. V was clipped by 4 bases and J by 4 bases; unmatched bases: 7. The CDR3 runs to 14 residues. The germline gives CDR1 SGHDN, CDR2 FVKESK. CDR3 nucleotide sequence: TGTGCCAGCAGCCGAGGACTAGGATTGTACGAGCAGTACTTC. Amino acid sequence: CASSRGLGLYEQYF.

This clonotype came up many times. CDR3 nucleotides: TGTGCCAGCAGCTATAGCGGGGGGGCTGGAGAGACCCAGTACTTC. Protein product: CASSYSGGAGETQYF. This sequence joins TRBV7-8 and TRBJ2-5, with 11 bases that match TRBD2. The V gene end was trimmed by 4 bases and the J gene end by 4 bases; junction bases not matched to a gene: 5. Germline CDR1 SGHVS, CDR2 FQNEAQ. This CDR3 contains 15 residues.

This clonotype was picked up many times. CDR3 region: CASSVAGGSETQYF. The CDR3 DNA sequence: TGTGCCAGCAGCGTAGCGGGGGGGTCGGAGACCCAGTACTTC. V gene TRBV9 combines with J gene TRBJ2-5; 8 nucleotides match TRBD2. V trimming: 0 bases; J trimming: 5 bases; junction bases outside the gene matches: 3. The CDR3 is made up of 14 amino acids. Germline V gene lookup returns CDR1 SGDLS and CDR2 YYNGEE. The whole variable domain, filled in from reference TRBV9 and TRBJ2-5, reads DSGVTQTPKHLITATGQRVTLRCSPRSGDLSVYWYQQSLDQGLQFLIQYYNGEERAKGNILERFSAQQFPDLHSELNLSSLELGDSALYFCASSVAGGSETQYFGPGTRLLVL.

This chain uses TRBV27 with TRBJ1-1; TRBD1 matches at 8 bases. Germline loops: CDR1 MNHEY, CDR2 SMNVEV (reference sequence). V lost 1 base, J lost 3 bases, and 13 bases stayed unmatched. This CDR3 contains 18 residues. DNA of the CDR3: TGTGCCAGCAGTTTATGGGGGATGGGCAGGGGGCTTGACACTGAAGCTTTCTTT. Translated, it gives CASSLWGMGRGLDTEAFF.

This clonotype has ten or more counts. This chain links TRBV7-9 with TRBJ1-5; possible D gene TRBD1, 6 bases. The germline V gene encodes CDR1 SEHNR and CDR2 FQNEAQ (reference sequence). Trimming removed 3 bases at V and 4 bases at J, with 10 bases between. This CDR3 has 14 residues. In nucleotides, the CDR3 is TGTGCCAGCAGCTTGAATGACAGGAATCAGCCCCAGCATTTT. Its translation is CASSLNDRNQPQHF.